What follows describes a single T cell receptor beta chain. Its antigen is undetermined. These data belong to a study of graft-versus-host responses after intestinal transplantation. CDR3 length: 15 residues. V was pared by 5 bases and J by 4 bases, with 18 bases between. Germline-derived CDR1 and CDR2 are LNHDA and SQIVND (reference sequence). Sequenced by immunoSEQ multiplex PCR; TCRdb stores in-frame clones only, minus some. The sample lists about 90,000 clones; around 90% were seen once. Sequencing was performed on unstimulated CD8+ T cells sorted from spleen or lymph node cells, taken before intestinal transplant. The TCR originated in a human donor who received an intestinal transplant. The V gene is TRBV19, the J gene TRBJ2-7; TRBD1 is a possible D gene (5 bases). CDR3 sequence: CASSSAGHAEYEQYF. For the CDR3, the DNA is TGTGCCAGTAGTTCGGCAGGGCACGCCGAATACGAGCAGTACTTC.